This T cell receptor beta chain was sequenced for a study of blood T cells in healthy people across ages. The germline V and J ends were trimmed by 3 bases and 3 bases, with 6 bases remaining between them. CDR3 length equals 12 residues. Germline CDR1 reads SNHLY; CDR2 reads FYNNEI. Alongside a J-beta primer mix, a sample-barcoded 5' primer served in a second PCR lasting about 7 to 12 cycles. TCRdb reprocessed the 5' RACE reads with MiXCR, giving one entry per CDR3 protein. The top ten hold less than 0.85% of the sample, which has about 1 million distinct CDR3 sequences, under 30% seen once. These same records also appear under a second study, on T cells of mothers and their children.

Sequences were obtained from blood. The sequence was collected from a girl between 2 and 10 years old in good health. The chain has TRBV2 and TRBJ2-7; D remains unclear. CDR3 bases: TGTGCCAGCAGTGACATGCACTACGAGCAGTACTTC. As protein: CASSDMHYEQYF.